The clone carrying this TCR beta chain occurred once. Trimming took 6 bases from V and 9 from J; bases not matched to a gene: 5. Germline loops: CDR1 SGDLS, CDR2 YYNGEE. The CDR3 has 13 residues. The sample comes from a study of blood T cell repertoires in COVID-19. As for the study in general: Samples representing acute and convalescent COVID-19 were sourced from the United States, Italy and Spain.

Here immunoSEQ multiplex PCR was the method, and the copy in TCRdb shows in-frame clones only, minus some. The profile shows 200,000 to 250,000 clones, around four fifths of them singletons. The sample comprised PBMCs or T cells enriched from blood (not recorded which). The V gene is TRBV9, the J gene TRBJ1-6; 8 bases map to TRBD1. The sequence came from a man aged 35-49 years who had recovered from COVID-19. The CDR3 sequence is CASTGQGTSPLHF. The CDR3 coding sequence is TGTGCCAGCACAGGACAGGGTACTTCACCCCTCCACTTT. Variable domain in full (rest from reference TRBV9 and TRBJ1-6): DSGVTQTPKHLITATGQRVTLRCSPRSGDLSVYWYQQSLDQGLQFLIQYYNGEERAKGNILERFSAQQFPDLHSELNLSSLELGDSALYFCASTGQGTSPLHFGNGTRLTVT.